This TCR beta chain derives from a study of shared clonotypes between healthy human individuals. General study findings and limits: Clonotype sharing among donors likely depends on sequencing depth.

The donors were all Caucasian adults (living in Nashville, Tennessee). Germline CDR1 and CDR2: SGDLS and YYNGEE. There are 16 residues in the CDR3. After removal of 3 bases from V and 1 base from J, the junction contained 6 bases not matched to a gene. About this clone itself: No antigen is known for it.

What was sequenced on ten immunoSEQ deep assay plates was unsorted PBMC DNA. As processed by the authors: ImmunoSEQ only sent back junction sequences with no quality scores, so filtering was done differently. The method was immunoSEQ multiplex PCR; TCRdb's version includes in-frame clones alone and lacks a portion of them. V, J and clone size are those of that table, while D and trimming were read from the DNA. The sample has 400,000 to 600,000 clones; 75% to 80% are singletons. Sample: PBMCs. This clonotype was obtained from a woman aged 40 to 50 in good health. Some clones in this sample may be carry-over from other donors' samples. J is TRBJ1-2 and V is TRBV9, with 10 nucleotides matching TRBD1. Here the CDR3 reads CASSGTGGSLNYGYTF. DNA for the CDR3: TGTGCCAGCAGCGGGACAGGGGGTTCCCTTAACTATGGCTACACCTTC.